The rows below give T cell receptor beta chains drawn from one sample of a study of shared clonotypes between healthy human individuals. Assay: immunoSEQ multiplex PCR; the TCRdb copy retains only in-frame clones and omits some. The sample has roughly 300,000 clones; roughly 84% are singletons. The sequenced sample was memory CD8+ T cells sorted from blood. The receptor set was obtained from a man aged 18 to 29 in good health. Each CDR3 is given without its conserved first and last residue.

>18|TRBV27
ASSQFGEGAEYLGDYGYT
>13|TRBV27
ASSSLAGAVHEQF
>9|TRBV10-2
ASSDPYEQY
>12|TRBV13
ASSEFQRLDTQY
>12|TRBV4-1
ASSPSRSSYEQY
>13|TRBV6-1
ASRGGQGMSDGYT
>10|TRBV2
ASSMAGSGYT
>13|TRBV2
ASSRYRDPSYGYT
>12|TRBV6-5
ASSYGDQGYEQY
>13|TRBV6-5
ASSYSKGVLQPQH